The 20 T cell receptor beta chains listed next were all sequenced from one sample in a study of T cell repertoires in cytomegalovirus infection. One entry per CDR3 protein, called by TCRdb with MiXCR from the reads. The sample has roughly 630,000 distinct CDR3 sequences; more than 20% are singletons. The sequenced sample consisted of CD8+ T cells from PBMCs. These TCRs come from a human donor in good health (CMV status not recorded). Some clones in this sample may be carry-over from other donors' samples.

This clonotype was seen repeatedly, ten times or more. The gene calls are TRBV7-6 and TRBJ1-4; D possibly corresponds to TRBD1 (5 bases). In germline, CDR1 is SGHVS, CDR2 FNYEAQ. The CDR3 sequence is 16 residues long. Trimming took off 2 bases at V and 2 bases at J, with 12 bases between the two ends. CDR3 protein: CASSLLSGSTNEKLFF. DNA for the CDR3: TGTGCCAGCAGCTTACTATCAGGGTCCACTAATGAAAAACTGTTTTTT.

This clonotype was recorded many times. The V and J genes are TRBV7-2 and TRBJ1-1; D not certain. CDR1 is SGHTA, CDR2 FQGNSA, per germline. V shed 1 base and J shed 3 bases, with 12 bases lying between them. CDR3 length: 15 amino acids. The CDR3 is CASSLGVSGYTEAFF. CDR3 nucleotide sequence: TGTGCCAGCAGCTTAGGGGTAAGCGGGTACACTGAAGCTTTCTTT.

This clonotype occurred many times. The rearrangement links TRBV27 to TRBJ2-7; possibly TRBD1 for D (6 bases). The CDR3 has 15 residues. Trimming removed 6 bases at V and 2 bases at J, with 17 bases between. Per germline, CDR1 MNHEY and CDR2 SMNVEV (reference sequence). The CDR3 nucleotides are TGTGCCAGCAGCCCCTCGGACAGTCCCACCTACGAGCAGTACTTC. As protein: CASSPSDSPTYEQYF.

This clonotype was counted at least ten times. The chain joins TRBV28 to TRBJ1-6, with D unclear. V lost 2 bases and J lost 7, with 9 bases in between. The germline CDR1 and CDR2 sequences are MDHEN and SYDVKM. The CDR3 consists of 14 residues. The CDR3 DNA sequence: TGTGCCAGCAGTTTAGTAGGCCTAAATTCACCCCTCCACTTT. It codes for CASSLVGLNSPLHF. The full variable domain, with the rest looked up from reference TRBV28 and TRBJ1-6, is DVKVTQSSRYLVKRTGEKVFLECVQDMDHENMFWYRQDPGLGLRLIYFSYDVKMKEKGDIPEGYSVSREKKERFSLILESASTNQTSMYLCASSLVGLNSPLHFGNGTRLTVT.

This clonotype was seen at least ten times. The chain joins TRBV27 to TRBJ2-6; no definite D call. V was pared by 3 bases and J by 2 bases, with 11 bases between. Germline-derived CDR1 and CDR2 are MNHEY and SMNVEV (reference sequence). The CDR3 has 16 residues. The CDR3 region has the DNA TGTGCCAGCAGTTTTATGGGGATCGCTGGGGCCAACGTCCTGACTTTC. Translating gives CASSFMGIAGANVLTF.

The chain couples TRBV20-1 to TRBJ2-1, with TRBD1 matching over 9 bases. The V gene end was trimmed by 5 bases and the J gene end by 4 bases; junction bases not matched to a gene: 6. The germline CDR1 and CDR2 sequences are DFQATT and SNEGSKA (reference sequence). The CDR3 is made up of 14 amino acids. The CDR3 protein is CSASGTGPYNEQFF. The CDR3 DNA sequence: TGCAGTGCTTCCGGGACAGGGCCTTACAATGAGCAGTTCTTC.

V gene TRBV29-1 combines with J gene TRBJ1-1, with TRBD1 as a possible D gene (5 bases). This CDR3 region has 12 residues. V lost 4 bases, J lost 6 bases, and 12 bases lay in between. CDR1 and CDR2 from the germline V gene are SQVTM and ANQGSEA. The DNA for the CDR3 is TGCAGCGTTGCAGGGTTGGGTCCTGAAGCTTTCTTT. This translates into CSVAGLGPEAFF.

The CDR3 sequence is CSARDGALIRMNTEAFF. The CDR3 nucleotides read TGCAGTGCTAGAGACGGGGCTCTGATAAGGATGAACACTGAAGCTTTCTTT. The V and J genes are TRBV20-1 and TRBJ1-1, with D tentatively TRBD1 (5 bases). In germline, CDR1 is DFQATT, CDR2 SNEGSKA (reference sequence). The length of the CDR3 is 17 residues. Trimming removed 0 bases at V and 0 bases at J, with 17 bases between.

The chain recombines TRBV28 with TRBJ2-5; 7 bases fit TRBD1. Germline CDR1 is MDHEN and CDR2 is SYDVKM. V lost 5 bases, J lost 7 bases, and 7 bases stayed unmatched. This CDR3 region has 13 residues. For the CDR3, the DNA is TGTGCCAGCAGTCGGACAGGTCATGCGACCCAGTACTTC. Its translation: CASSRTGHATQYF.

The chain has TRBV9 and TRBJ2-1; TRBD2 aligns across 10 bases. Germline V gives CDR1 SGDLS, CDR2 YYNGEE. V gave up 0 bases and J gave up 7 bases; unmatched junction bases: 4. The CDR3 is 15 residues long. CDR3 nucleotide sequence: TGTGCCAGCAGCGTAGATCTAGCGGGGGTGAATGAGCAGTTCTTC. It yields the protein CASSVDLAGVNEQFF.

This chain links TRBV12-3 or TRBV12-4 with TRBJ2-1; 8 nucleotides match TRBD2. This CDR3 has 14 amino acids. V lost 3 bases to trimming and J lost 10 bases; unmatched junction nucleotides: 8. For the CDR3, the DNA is TGTGCCAGCAGTTTCCCGATGACTAGCGACGAGCAGTTCTTC. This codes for CASSFPMTSDEQFF.

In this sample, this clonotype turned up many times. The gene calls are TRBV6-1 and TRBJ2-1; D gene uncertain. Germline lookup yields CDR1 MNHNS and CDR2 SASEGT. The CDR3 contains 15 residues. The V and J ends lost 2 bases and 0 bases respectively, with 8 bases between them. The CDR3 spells CASSEQIGSYNEQFF. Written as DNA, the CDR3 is TGTGCCAGCAGTGAACAGATAGGCTCCTACAATGAGCAGTTCTTC.

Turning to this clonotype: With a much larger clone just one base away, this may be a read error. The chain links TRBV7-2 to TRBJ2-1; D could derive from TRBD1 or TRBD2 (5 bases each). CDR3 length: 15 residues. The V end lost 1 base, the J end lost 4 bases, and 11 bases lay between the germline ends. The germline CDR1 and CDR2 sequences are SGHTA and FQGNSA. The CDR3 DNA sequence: TGTGCCAGCAGCTTAGGAGCGTGGGGGTACAATGAGCAGTTCTTC. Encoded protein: CASSLGAWGYNEQFF.

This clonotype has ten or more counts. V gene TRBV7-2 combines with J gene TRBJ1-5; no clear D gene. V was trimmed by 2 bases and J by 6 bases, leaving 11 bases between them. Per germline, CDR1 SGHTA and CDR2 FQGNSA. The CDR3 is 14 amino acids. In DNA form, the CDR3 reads TGTGCCAGCAGCTTATATTTGGGTGGTCAGCCCCAGCATTTT. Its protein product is CASSLYLGGQPQHF. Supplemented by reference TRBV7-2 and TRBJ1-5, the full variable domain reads GAGVSQSPSNKVTEKGKDVELRCDPISGHTALYWYRQSLGQGLEFLIYFQGNSAPDKSGLPSDRFSAERTGGSVSTLTIQRTQQEDSAVYLCASSLYLGGQPQHFGDGTRLSIL.

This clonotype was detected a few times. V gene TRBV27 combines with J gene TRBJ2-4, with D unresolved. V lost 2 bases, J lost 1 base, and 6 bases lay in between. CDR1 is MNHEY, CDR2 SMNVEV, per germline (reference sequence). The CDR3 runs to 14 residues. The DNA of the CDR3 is TGTGCCAGCAGTTTAGGGAAGGCCAAAAACATTCAGTACTTC. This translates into CASSLGKAKNIQYF.

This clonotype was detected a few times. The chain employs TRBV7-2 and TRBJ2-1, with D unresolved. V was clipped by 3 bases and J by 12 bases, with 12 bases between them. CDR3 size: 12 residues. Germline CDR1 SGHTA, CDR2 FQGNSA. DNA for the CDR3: TGTGCCAGCAGCTTCCGCCCCGCTACGCAGTTCTTC. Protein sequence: CASSFRPATQFF.

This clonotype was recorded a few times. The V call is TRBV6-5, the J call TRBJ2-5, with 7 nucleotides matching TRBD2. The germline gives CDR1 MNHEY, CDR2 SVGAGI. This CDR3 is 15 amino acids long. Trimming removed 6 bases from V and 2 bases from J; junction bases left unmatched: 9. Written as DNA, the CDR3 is TGTGCCAGCAGCGGGGGGATCAGTAGGCAAGAGACCCAGTACTTC. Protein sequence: CASSGGISRQETQYF.

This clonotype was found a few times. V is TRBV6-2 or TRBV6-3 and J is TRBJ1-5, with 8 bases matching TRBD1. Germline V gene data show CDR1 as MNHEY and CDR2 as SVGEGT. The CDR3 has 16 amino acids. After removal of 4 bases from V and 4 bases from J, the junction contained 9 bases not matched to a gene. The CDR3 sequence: CASSFLTGVPNQPQHF. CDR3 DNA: TGTGCCAGCAGTTTTTTGACAGGGGTACCTAATCAGCCCCAGCATTTT.

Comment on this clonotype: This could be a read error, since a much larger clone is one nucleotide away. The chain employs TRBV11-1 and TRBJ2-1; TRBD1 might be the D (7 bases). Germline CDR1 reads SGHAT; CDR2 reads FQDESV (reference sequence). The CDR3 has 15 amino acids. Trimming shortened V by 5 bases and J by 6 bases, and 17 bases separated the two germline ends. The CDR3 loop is CASSAGQSLGNEQFF. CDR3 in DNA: TGTGCCAGCAGCGCGGGACAGAGTCTCGGCAATGAGCAGTTCTTC.

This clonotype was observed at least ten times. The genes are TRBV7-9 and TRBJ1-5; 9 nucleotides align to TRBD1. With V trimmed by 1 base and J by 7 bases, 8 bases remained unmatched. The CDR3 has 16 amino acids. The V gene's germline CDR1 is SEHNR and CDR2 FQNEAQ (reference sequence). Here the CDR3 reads CASSLGDRDRNQPQHF. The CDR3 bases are TGTGCCAGCAGCTTAGGGGACAGGGATCGTAACCAGCCCCAGCATTTT.